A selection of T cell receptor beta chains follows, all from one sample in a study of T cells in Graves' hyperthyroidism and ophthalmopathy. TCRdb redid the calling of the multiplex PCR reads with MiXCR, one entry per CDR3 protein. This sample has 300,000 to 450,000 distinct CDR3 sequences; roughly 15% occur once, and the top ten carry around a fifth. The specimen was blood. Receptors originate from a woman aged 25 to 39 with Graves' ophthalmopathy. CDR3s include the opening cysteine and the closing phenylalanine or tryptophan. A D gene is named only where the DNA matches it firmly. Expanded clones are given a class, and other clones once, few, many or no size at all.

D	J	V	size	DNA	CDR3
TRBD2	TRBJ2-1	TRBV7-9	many	TGTGCCAGCAGCAGGCATAGCGGGGGGCTCGTAAATGAGCAGTTCTTC	CASSRHSGGLVNEQFF
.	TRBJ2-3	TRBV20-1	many	TGCAGGGCGCCTCTAAACAAGGCAGATACGCAGTATTTT	CRAPLNKADTQYF
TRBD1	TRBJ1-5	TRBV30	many	TGTGCCTGGAGATCGACAGGGGCGCATCAGCCCCAGCATTTT	CAWRSTGAHQPQHF
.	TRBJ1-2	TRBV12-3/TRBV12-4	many	TGTGCCAGCGGCTCGGTTTTCGGTAAAGTTAACTATGGCTACACCTTC	CASGSVFGKVNYGYTF
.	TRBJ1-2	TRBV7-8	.	TGTGCCAGCAGCCCGTCCCGAGCGGGGGGATATGGCTACACCTTC	CASSPSRAGGYGYTF
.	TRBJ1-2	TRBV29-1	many	TGCAGCGTTGAGGGGCAGGGCGGGGGCTATGGCTACACCTTC	CSVEGQGGGYGYTF
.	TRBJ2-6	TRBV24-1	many	TGTGCCACCAGTGATTTTCGAAACGGGGTTGGGGCCAACGTCCTGACTTTC	CATSDFRNGVGANVLTF
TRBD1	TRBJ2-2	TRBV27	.	TGTGCCAGCAGTAAACTAGGGACAGGGGTGAACACCGGGGAGCTGTTTTTT	CASSKLGTGVNTGELFF
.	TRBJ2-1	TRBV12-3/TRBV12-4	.	TGTGCCATCCTTAGCGCATACAATGAGCAGTTCTTC	CAILSAYNEQFF
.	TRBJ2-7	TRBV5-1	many	TGCGCCAGCAGCCCCCACAAGTTTGGAAACTACGAGCAGTACTTC	CASSPHKFGNYEQYF
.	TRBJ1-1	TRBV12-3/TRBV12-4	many	TGTGCCAGCAGTTTTATGCAGACCACTGAAGCTTTCTTT	CASSFMQTTEAFF
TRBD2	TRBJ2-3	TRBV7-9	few	TGTGCCAGCAGCTTAGCTAGCGGGGGGGAGACAGATACGCAGTATTTT	CASSLASGGETDTQYF
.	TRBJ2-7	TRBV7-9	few	TGTGCCAGCAGTCGGGGGGCCCCCTACGAGCAGTACTTC	CASSRGAPYEQYF
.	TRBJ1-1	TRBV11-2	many	TGTGCCAGCAGCTTAGATAGGGGAAACACTGAAGCTTTCTTT	CASSLDRGNTEAFF
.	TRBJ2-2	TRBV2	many	TGTGCCAGCAGTGTGGTCACAGTGGGGGCCGGGGAGCTGTTTTTT	CASSVVTVGAGELFF
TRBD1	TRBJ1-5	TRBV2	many	TGTGCCAGCAATACAGGGGTGTCGGATCAGCCCCAGCATTTT	CASNTGVSDQPQHF
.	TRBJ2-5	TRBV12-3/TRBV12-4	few	TGTGCCAGCAGAGTAACCAAAGAGACCCAGTACTTC	CASRVTKETQYF
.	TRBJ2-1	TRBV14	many	TGTGCCAGCAGCCAAGCTACCTACAATGAGCAGTTCTTC	CASSQATYNEQFF
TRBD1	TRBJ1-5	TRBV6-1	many	TGTGCCAGCACAAGGACAGGTCATAGCAATCAGCCCCAGCATTTT	CASTRTGHSNQPQHF
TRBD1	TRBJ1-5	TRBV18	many	TGTGCCAGCTCACCACTGGGACAGAATAGCAATCAGCCCCAGCATTTT	CASSPLGQNSNQPQHF
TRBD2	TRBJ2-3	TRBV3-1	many	TGTGCCAGCAGCCCATCTAGCGGGGGCACAGATACGCAGTATTTT	CASSPSSGGTDTQYF
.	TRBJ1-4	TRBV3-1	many	TGTGCCAGCAGCCAAGAGGGTGAGCGGCAGGGTAGAACTAATGAAAAACTGTTTTTT	CASSQEGERQGRTNEKLFF